These T cell receptor beta chains were read from a single sample in a study of T cells in Graves' hyperthyroidism and ophthalmopathy. TCRdb reprocessed the multiplex PCR reads via MiXCR and lists one record per CDR3 protein. The sample includes hundreds of thousands of distinct CDR3 sequences, 15% to 20% of them seen just once. Sequenced: blood. These receptors originate from a woman in her twenties or thirties with Graves' hyperthyroidism. Both conserved end residues are part of each CDR3. Fields, in order: D gene, CDR3 length, J gene, V gene, clone size, CDR3 protein, CDR3 DNA. A D gene is named only where the DNA matches it firmly. Size tells how often a clone was seen (once, few, many) or the class of an expanded clone, and some rows leave it out.

>.|11|TRBJ2-3|TRBV11-2|many
CASRSTDTQYF
TGTGCCAGCAGGAGCACAGATACGCAGTATTTT
>.|15|TRBJ1-2|TRBV18|few
CASSPRQLDPYGYTF
TGTGCCAGCTCACCACGCCAGTTAGACCCCTATGGCTACACCTTC
>TRBD1|13|TRBJ1-2|TRBV7-2|many
CASSSGTAYGYTF
TGTGCCAGCAGTTCCGGGACAGCCTATGGCTACACCTTC
>.|14|TRBJ2-1|TRBV9|.
CASSGPREYNEQFF
TGTGCCAGCAGCGGTCCACGGGAGTACAATGAGCAGTTCTTC
>TRBD2|16|TRBJ2-3|TRBV7-8|many
CASSQGLAGLLDTQYF
TGTGCCAGCAGTCAGGGACTAGCGGGACTGTTAGATACGCAGTATTTT
>.|13|TRBJ2-1|TRBV15|few
CASHRERNNEQFF
TGTGCCTCCCACAGGGAGAGGAACAATGAGCAGTTCTTC
>.|17|TRBJ2-7|TRBV28|many
CASSSTELSKQGNEQYF
TGTGCCAGCAGTTCAACCGAACTCAGTAAGCAGGGTAACGAGCAGTACTTC
>TRBD1|14|TRBJ2-7|TRBV6-1|.
CASSTGGSWVEQYF
TGTGCCAGCAGTACAGGGGGGAGCTGGGTCGAGCAGTACTTC
>.|11|TRBJ2-1|TRBV7-2|.
CASSGSYEQFF
TGTGCCAGCAGCGGCTCCTACGAGCAGTTCTTC
>.|16|TRBJ1-5|TRBV6-1|few
CASCLDQLRGNQPQHF
TGTGCCAGCTGCCTGGATCAACTTAGAGGCAATCAGCCCCAGCATTTT
>.|12|TRBJ2-7|TRBV18|many
CASSKDGPEQYF
TGTGCCAGCTCAAAAGACGGACCAGAGCAGTACTTC
>.|14|TRBJ1-4|TRBV30|many
CAWSRDTANEKLFF
TGTGCCTGGAGTCGGGACACCGCTAATGAAAAACTGTTTTTT
>.|14|TRBJ2-3|TRBV24-1|.
CATSDPRGQDTQYF
TGTGCCACCAGTGATCCCCGAGGACAGGATACGCAGTATTTT
>.|14|TRBJ1-5|TRBV2|many
CASRRGLVGQPQHF
TGTGCCAGCAGGAGGGGCTTGGTCGGTCAGCCCCAGCATTTT
>.|16|TRBJ2-1|TRBV6-1|many
CASSEWGGRGRSEQFF
TGTGCCAGCAGTGAATGGGGGGGCAGGGGGCGGAGTGAGCAGTTCTTC
>.|17|TRBJ2-1|TRBV5-1|many
CASSLFLAPAVKDEQFF
TGCGCCAGCAGCTTGTTTTTGGCTCCCGCCGTCAAAGATGAGCAGTTCTTC
>TRBD1|15|TRBJ2-5|TRBV7-3|few
CASSRTGTARETQYF
TGTGCCAGCAGCCGGACCGGGACAGCACGGGAGACCCAGTACTTC
>TRBD1|15|TRBJ1-2|TRBV2|many
CASSRGQGASYGYTF
TGTGCCAGCAGCCGTGGACAGGGGGCAAGCTATGGCTACACCTTC
>.|15|TRBJ2-5|TRBV20-1|many
CSARDRLTLQETQYF
TGCAGTGCTAGAGACCGACTAACCCTCCAAGAGACCCAGTACTTC
>TRBD2|14|TRBJ2-5|TRBV12-5|.
CASAPDGGGETQYF
TGTGCTAGTGCCCCGGACGGCGGGGGGGAGACCCAGTACTTC
>.|13|TRBJ1-5|TRBV6-2/TRBV6-3|many
CASSRDWGQPQHF
TGTGCCAGCAGTCGGGACTGGGGTCAGCCCCAGCATTTT
>.|15|TRBJ1-2|TRBV3-1|many
CASSQSVRGNYGYTF
TGTGCCAGCAGCCAAAGCGTGCGGGGTAACTATGGCTACACCTTC
>TRBD2|14|TRBJ2-3|TRBV12-3/TRBV12-4|many
CASSLTSGPDTQYF
TGTGCCAGCAGTTTGACTAGCGGTCCGGATACGCAGTATTTT
>.|14|TRBJ1-2|TRBV7-2|.
CASSSDRHRYGYTF
TGTGCCAGCAGCTCGGACCGTCACCGCTATGGCTACACCTTC
>TRBD2|16|TRBJ2-1|TRBV5-1|.
CASSLSSGFSYNEQFF
TGCGCCAGCAGCTTGTCTAGCGGGTTCTCCTACAATGAGCAGTTCTTC
>TRBD1|15|TRBJ1-1|TRBV5-6|few
CASSLGDRLATEAFF
TGTGCCAGCAGCTTGGGGGACAGGCTTGCCACTGAAGCTTTCTTT
>.|16|TRBJ1-4|TRBV5-1|.
CASSLEAGGTNEKLFF
TGCGCCAGCAGCTTGGAAGCCGGCGGGACTAATGAAAAACTGTTTTTT
>.|14|TRBJ2-2|TRBV5-1|many
CASSLVQNTGELFF
TGCGCCAGCAGCTTGGTGCAGAACACCGGGGAGCTGTTTTTT
>TRBD1|14|TRBJ2-7|TRBV2|many
CASREGQGTYEQYF
TGTGCCAGCAGAGAGGGACAGGGAACCTACGAGCAGTACTTC
>TRBD2|13|TRBJ2-7|TRBV2|many
CASTGTSGSEQYF
TGTGCCAGCACCGGGACTAGCGGGAGCGAGCAGTACTTC
>.|12|TRBJ2-3|TRBV29-1|.
CSYSSFTDTQYF
TGCAGCTATTCTTCGTTCACAGATACGCAGTATTTT
>.|18|TRBJ1-2|TRBV6-5|few
CASSYSNVIVTASRGYTF
TGTGCCAGCAGTTACTCGAACGTCATCGTAACAGCTTCAAGGGGCTACACCTTC
>.|13|TRBJ1-1|TRBV4-2|.
CASSLGGAFEAFF
TGTGCCAGCAGCCTCGGGGGGGCCTTCGAAGCTTTCTTT
>.|13|TRBJ2-1|TRBV9|few
CASSVGDSNEQFF
TGTGCCAGCAGCGTAGGGGATAGCAATGAGCAGTTCTTC
>TRBD2|14|TRBJ2-7|TRBV2|.
CASRTSGTPYEQYF
TGTGCCAGCAGGACTAGCGGGACCCCCTACGAGCAGTACTTC
>TRBD2|18|TRBJ2-3|TRBV5-4|.
CASSYPALAGGVGDTQYF
TGTGCCAGCAGCTACCCAGCCCTAGCGGGAGGGGTGGGAGATACGCAGTATTTT
>.|17|TRBJ2-3|TRBV3-1|few
CASSTPGRGGAADTQYF
TGTGCCAGCAGCACACCTGGACGAGGGGGAGCGGCAGATACGCAGTATTTT
>.|13|TRBJ1-1|TRBV30|many
CASPRGGGTEAFF
TGTGCCTCCCCCAGGGGTGGAGGCACTGAAGCTTTCTTT
>TRBD1|14|TRBJ2-4|TRBV2|many
CAGKTGVAKNIQYF
TGTGCCGGCAAGACAGGGGTAGCCAAAAACATTCAGTACTTC
>.|14|TRBJ1-1|TRBV7-8|few
CASSLLKGDTEAFF
TGTGCCAGCAGCTTATTAAAAGGGGACACTGAAGCTTTCTTT
>.|11|TRBJ2-2|TRBV5-1|medium-sized
CASRGAGELFF
TGCGCCAGCAGAGGAGCGGGGGAGCTGTTTTTT
>.|13|TRBJ2-5|TRBV10-2|few
CATMTSAPETQYF
TGCGCCACTATGACTAGTGCACCAGAGACCCAGTACTTC
>.|14|TRBJ1-5|TRBV2|many
CASSPTVRNQPQHF
TGTGCCAGCAGTCCGACAGTACGTAATCAGCCCCAGCATTTT
>.|16|TRBJ2-7|TRBV11-2|many
CASSFSQDTGSYEQYF
TGTGCCAGCAGCTTCTCCCAGGACACGGGATCCTACGAGCAGTACTTC
>.|13|TRBJ1-2|TRBV19|few
CASRQTGSYGYTF
TGTGCCAGTAGACAGACAGGTTCCTATGGCTACACCTTC
>.|15|TRBJ2-1|TRBV7-9|few
CASSLAAGFHNEQFF
TGTGCCAGCAGCTTAGCCGCGGGGTTCCACAATGAGCAGTTCTTC
>.|15|TRBJ2-1|TRBV30|.
CAWIIRDVEGDEQFF
TGTGCCTGGATCATCCGGGACGTTGAGGGCGATGAGCAGTTCTTC
>.|15|TRBJ2-1|TRBV28|many
CASSPGLISYNEQFF
TGTGCCAGCAGTCCCGGACTCATTTCGTACAATGAGCAGTTCTTC
>.|10|TRBJ2-7|TRBV20-1|many
CSVRSYEQYF
TGCAGTGTCAGGTCCTACGAGCAGTACTTC
>.|15|TRBJ2-1|TRBV5-1|few
CASSLQGGIESEQFF
TGCGCCAGCAGCTTGCAGGGAGGCATAGAAAGTGAGCAGTTCTTC
>.|12|TRBJ2-3|TRBV2|many
CASMLGPDTQYF
TGTGCCAGCATGTTGGGCCCAGATACGCAGTATTTT
>.|14|TRBJ2-7|TRBV6-1|.
CASSYIPNVYEQYF
TGTGCCAGCAGTTACATACCTAATGTCTACGAGCAGTACTTC
>.|13|TRBJ2-3|TRBV12-3/TRBV12-4|many
CASSSRGGYTQYF
TGTGCCAGCAGCTCCAGGGGCGGGTATACGCAGTATTTT
>.|12|TRBJ2-5|TRBV30|many
CAWGRKGETQYF
TGTGCCTGGGGCCGTAAGGGGGAGACCCAGTACTTC
>.|13|TRBJ1-1|TRBV2|few
CASTPLAGAEAFF
TGTGCCAGCACCCCCTTGGCGGGGGCTGAAGCTTTCTTT
>TRBD2|18|TRBJ2-4|TRBV12-3/TRBV12-4|.
CASSYGTSGPLWGNIQYF
TGTGCCAGCAGCTATGGGACTAGCGGCCCTCTGTGGGGAAACATTCAGTACTTC
>TRBD2|14|TRBJ2-3|TRBV7-2|.
CASSSGLDPDTQYF
TGTGCCAGCAGCTCTGGACTAGACCCAGATACGCAGTATTTT
>.|13|TRBJ2-1|TRBV28|many
CASSYPGWDEQFF
TGTGCCAGCAGTTATCCAGGGTGGGATGAGCAGTTCTTC
>.|12|TRBJ2-7|TRBV12-3/TRBV12-4|many
CASSPYRSEQYF
TGTGCCAGCAGCCCGTATCGTTCCGAGCAGTACTTC
>.|11|TRBJ2-4|TRBV13|few
CASSLGDIQYF
TGTGCCAGCAGCTTAGGGGACATTCAGTACTTC